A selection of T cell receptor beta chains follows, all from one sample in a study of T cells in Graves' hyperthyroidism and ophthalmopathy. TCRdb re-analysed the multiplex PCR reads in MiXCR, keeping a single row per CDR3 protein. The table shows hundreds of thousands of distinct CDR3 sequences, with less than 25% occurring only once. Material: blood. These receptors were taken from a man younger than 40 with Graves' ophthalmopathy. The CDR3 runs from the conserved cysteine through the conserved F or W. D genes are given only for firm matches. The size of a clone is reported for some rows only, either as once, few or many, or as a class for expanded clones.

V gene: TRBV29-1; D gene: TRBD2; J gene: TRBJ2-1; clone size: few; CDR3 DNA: TGCAGCGTTGAGGGGCGGGAGGGCCCCTACAATGAGCAGTTCTTC; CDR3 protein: CSVEGREGPYNEQFF
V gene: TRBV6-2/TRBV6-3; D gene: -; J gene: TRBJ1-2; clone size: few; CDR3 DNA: TGTGCCAGCAAAGGAGGGTCGGGTGGCTACACCTTC; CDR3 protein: CASKGGSGGYTF
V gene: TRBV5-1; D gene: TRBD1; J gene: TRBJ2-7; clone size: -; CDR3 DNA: TGCGCCACCAGCTTGATGGGGACGGGACAGGGCCACGAGCAGTACTTC; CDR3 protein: CATSLMGTGQGHEQYF
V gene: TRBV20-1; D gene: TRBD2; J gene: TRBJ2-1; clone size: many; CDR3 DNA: TGCAGTGCCCCTGACAGCGGGAGGGCCGGCAATGAGCAGTTCTTC; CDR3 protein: CSAPDSGRAGNEQFF
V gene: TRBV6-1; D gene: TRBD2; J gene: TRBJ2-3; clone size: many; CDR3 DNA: TGTGCCAGCAGTTTTTATCCAGCGGGAGGGGCAGATACGCAGTATTTT; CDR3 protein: CASSFYPAGGADTQYF
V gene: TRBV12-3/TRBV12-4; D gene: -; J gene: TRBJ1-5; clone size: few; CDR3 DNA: TGTGCCAGCAGTTTGGGTGCGGGGGGCGGCAATCAGCCCCAGCATTTT; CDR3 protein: CASSLGAGGGNQPQHF
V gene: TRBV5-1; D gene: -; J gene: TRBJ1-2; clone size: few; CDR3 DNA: TGCGCCAGCAGAAATGAGGGGGCTAACTATGGCTACACCTTC; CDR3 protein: CASRNEGANYGYTF
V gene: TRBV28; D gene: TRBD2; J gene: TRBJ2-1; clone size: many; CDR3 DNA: TGTGCCAGCAGTGCACCAACTAGCGGGAGCTACAATGAGCAGTTCTTC; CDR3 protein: CASSAPTSGSYNEQFF
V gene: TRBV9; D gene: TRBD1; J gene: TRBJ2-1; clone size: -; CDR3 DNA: TGTGCCAGCAGCGCAAGAGCGGGACAGGGAAGCTCCTACAATGAGCAGTTCTTC; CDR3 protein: CASSARAGQGSSYNEQFF
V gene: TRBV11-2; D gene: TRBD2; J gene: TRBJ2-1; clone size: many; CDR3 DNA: TGTGCCAGCTTAAGGACTAGCGGCTACAATGAGCAGTTCTTC; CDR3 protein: CASLRTSGYNEQFF
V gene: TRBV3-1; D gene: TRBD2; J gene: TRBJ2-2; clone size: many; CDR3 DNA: TGTGCCAGCAGCCCGACTAGCGGGAGAAGGGACGGGGAGCTGTTTTTT; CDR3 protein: CASSPTSGRRDGELFF
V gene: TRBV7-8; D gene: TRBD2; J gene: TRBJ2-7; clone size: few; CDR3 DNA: TGTGCCAGCAGCTTAGCGAGACTAGCGCATTCCTACGAGCAGTACTTC; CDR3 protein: CASSLARLAHSYEQYF
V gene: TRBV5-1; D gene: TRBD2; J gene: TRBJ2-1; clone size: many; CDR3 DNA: TGCGCCAGCAGCTCTGGGGGCGGGAGGAAATATGAGCAGTTCTTC; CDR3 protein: CASSSGGGRKYEQFF
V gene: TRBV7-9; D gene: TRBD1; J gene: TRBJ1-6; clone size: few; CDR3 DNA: TGTGCCAGCAGCTTCGGACAGGGGCGGGATTCACCCCTCCACTTT; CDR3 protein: CASSFGQGRDSPLHF
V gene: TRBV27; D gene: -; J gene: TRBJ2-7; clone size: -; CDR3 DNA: TGTGCCAGCAGTTTGGGTCACCCCTCGAAAAACGAGCAGTACTTC; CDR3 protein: CASSLGHPSKNEQYF
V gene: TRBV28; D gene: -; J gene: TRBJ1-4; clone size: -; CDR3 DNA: TGTGCCAGCAGTCCACCTCCCTTGGGGGAAAAACTGTTTTTT; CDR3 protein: CASSPPPLGEKLFF
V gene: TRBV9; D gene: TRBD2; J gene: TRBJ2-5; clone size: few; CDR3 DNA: TGTGCCAGCAGCGGAGAAGCGGGAGGCCCGAGGGTGACCCAGTACTTC; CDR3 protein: CASSGEAGGPRVTQYF
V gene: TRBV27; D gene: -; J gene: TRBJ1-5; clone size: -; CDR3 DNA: TGTGCCAGCAGGGACGGGAGCAATCAGCCCCAGCATTTT; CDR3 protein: CASRDGSNQPQHF
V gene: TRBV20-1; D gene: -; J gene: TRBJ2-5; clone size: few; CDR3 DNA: TGCAGTGCTAGAGAGGGGGCTAGCGCTCAAGAGACCCAGTACTTC; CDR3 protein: CSAREGASAQETQYF
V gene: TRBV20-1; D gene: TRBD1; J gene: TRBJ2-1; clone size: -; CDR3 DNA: TGCAGTGCTAGACCCTACGAGAGGACAGGTCCTTACAATGAGCAGTTCTTC; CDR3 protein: CSARPYERTGPYNEQFF
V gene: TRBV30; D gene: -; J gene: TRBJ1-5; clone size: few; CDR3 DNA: TGTGCCTGGAGCCCAGGTGTGAATCAGCCCCAGCATTTT; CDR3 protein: CAWSPGVNQPQHF
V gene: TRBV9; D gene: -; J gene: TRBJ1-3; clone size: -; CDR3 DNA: TGTGCCAGCAGCGTAACCCCAGGCTTTGACTCTGGAAACACCATATATTTT; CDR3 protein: CASSVTPGFDSGNTIYF
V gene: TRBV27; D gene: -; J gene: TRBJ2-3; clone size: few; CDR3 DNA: TGTGCCAGCAGTTTAAGAGGGGTAACAGATACGCAGTATTTT; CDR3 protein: CASSLRGVTDTQYF
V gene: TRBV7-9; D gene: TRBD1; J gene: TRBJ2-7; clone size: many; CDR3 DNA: TGTGCCAGCAGCTCGCCGGACAGGGCCCCCTACGAGCAGTACTTC; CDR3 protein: CASSSPDRAPYEQYF
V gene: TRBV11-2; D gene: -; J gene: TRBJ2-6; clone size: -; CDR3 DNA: TGTGCCAGCAGCTTAGTTCTCTGGCGCTCTGGGGCCAACGTCCTGACTTTC; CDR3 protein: CASSLVLWRSGANVLTF
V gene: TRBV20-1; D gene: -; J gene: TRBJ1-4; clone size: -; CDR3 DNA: TGCAGTGCCGACGGGCCACCGGAGTTTTTT; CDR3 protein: CSADGPPEFF
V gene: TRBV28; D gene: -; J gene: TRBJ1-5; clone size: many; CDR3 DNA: TGTGCCAGCAGTTTACCAGGGGTCCAGCCCCAGCATTTT; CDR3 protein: CASSLPGVQPQHF
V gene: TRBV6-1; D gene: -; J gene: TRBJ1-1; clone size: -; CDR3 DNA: TGTGCCAGCAGTGAAGACCCCCTCGACAGGTCAATCACTGAAGCTTTCTTT; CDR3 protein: CASSEDPLDRSITEAFF
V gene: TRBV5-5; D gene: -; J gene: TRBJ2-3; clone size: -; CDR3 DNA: TGTGCCAGCAGCTTGTACAGGGATATCTCAGATACGCAGTATTTT; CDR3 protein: CASSLYRDISDTQYF
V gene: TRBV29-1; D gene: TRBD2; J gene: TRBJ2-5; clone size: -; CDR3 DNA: TGCAGCGTGGTAGCGGGAGTGGGGGAGGCCCAGTACTTC; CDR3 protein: CSVVAGVGEAQYF
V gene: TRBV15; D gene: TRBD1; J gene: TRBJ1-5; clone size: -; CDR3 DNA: TGTGCCACCAGCATTAGCAGGGGGCTCTCTCAGCCCCAGCATTTT; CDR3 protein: CATSISRGLSQPQHF
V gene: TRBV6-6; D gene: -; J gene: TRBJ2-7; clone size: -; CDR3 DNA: TGTGCCAGCAGTTACCCAGCGGGACAGCCTCGGGGCGAGCAGTACTTC; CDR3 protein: CASSYPAGQPRGEQYF
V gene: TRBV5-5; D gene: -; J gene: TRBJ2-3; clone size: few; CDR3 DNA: TGTGCCAGCAGCTTGGAGGGTCTCGAAGATACGCAGTATTTT; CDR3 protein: CASSLEGLEDTQYF
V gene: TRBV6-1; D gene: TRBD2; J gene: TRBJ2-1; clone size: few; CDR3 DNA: TGTGCCAGCACCACAGACGGGGGGGGTTACAATGAGCAGTTCTTC; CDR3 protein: CASTTDGGGYNEQFF
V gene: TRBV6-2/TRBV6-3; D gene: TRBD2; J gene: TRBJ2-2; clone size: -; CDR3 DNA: TGTGCCAGCAGCCAAAAACGACTAGCGGGAGGGTTTAACACCGGGGAGCTGTTTTTT; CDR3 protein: CASSQKRLAGGFNTGELFF
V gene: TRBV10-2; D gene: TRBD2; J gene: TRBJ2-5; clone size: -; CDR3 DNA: TGCGCCAGCACTCTAGCGGGAGTAGAGACCCAGTACTTC; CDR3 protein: CASTLAGVETQYF
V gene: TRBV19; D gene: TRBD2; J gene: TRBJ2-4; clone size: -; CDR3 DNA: TGTGCCAGCCGGTTAGCGGGAAACAAAAACATTCAGTACTTC; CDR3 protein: CASRLAGNKNIQYF
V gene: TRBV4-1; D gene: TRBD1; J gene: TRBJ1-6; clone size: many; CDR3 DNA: TGCGCCAGCAGCCCACAGGGGGGAGGATCACCCCTCCACTTT; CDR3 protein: CASSPQGGGSPLHF
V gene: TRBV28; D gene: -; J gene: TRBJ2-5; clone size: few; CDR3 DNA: TGTGCCAGCCAAAACCAGGGGGGAGGTCGAGAGACCCAGTACTTC; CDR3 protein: CASQNQGGGRETQYF
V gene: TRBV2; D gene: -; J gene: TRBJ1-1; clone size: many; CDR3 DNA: TGTGCCAGCAAAGGCGAGATATTGAACACTGAAGCTTTCTTT; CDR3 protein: CASKGEILNTEAFF
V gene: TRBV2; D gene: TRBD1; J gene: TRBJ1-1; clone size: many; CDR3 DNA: TGTGCCAGCAGTGACAGGGGGAATGAAGCTTTCTTT; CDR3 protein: CASSDRGNEAFF
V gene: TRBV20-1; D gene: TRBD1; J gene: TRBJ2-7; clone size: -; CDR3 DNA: TGCAGTGCTAAGAGGGGGCTGGATGCAGAGCAGTACTTC; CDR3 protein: CSAKRGLDAEQYF
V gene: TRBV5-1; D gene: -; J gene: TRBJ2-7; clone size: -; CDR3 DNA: TGCGCCAGCGGTAGGGAGGACTCCTACGAGCAGTACTTC; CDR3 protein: CASGREDSYEQYF
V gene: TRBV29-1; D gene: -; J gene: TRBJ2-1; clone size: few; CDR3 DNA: TGCAGCGGTTTGCAGGGCAGCAATGAGCAGTTCTTC; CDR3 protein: CSGLQGSNEQFF
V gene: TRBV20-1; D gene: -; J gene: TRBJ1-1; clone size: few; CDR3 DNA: TGCAGTGCTAGTGGGGGTAGAAACACTGAAGCTTTCTTT; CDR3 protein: CSASGGRNTEAFF
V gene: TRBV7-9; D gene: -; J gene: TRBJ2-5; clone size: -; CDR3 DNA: TGTGCCAGCAGCTTAACAGAGATCATGAAGGAGACCCAGTACTTC; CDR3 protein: CASSLTEIMKETQYF
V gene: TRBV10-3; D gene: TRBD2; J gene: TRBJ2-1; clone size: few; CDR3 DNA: TGTGCCAGTAGCGGGACACCGTCCGAGCAGTTCTTC; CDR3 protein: CASSGTPSEQFF